This T cell receptor (beta chain) comes out of a study of regulatory T cells in long-lasting Graves disease. CDR1 LNHDA and CDR2 SQIVND come from the germline V gene (reference sequence). Trimming took 6 bases from V and 8 from J, leaving 29 bases between them. CDR3 length: 18 residues. Notes on this clonotype: What it binds is unknown.

Study-level findings and limits: Persistent disease was characterized by preferential usage of TRBV28, TRBJ1-2 and TRBJ2-5. Patients with persistent Graves' had lower TCR diversity than newly diagnosed patients.

Time point here: newly diagnosed GD, antithyroid drugs for less than 3 months. The TCR library used RNA extracted from PBMCs. For TCR beta, libraries came from iRepertoire HTBI primers and Arm-PCR of CDR3 regions. Each CDR3 protein is one row after TCRdb ran MiXCR on the multiplex PCR reads. Found here are roughly 380,000 distinct CDR3 sequences, less than 20% of them singletons; the top ten hold 22%. This rearrangement joins TRBV19 to TRBJ2-1, with D maybe TRBD2 (5 bases). This TCR was recovered from a female donor with Graves disease. This sample comprised peripheral blood mononuclear cells (PBMCs), obtained at new diagnosis, from a patient treated with antithyroid drugs. Here the CDR3 reads CASSRLREQTYSIDEQFF. For the CDR3, the DNA is TGTGCCAGTAGCCGTTTAAGGGAGCAGACCTACTCTATTGATGAGCAGTTCTTC.